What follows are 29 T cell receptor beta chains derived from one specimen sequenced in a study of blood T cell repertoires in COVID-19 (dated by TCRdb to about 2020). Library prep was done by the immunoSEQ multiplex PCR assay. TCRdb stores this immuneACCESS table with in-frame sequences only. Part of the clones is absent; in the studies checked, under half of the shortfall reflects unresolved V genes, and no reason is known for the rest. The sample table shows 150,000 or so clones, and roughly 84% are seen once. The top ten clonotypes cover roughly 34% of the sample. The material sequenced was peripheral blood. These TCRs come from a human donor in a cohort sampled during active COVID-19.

CDR3 nucleotides: TGTGCCAGCAGCGCTCAGGGTCGGGTGGCCGGGGAGCTGTTTTTT. Its protein is CASSAQGRVAGELFF. This chain links TRBV9 with TRBJ2-2, with D possibly being TRBD1 (5 bases). The CDR3 sequence is 15 residues long. Germline CDR1 SGDLS, CDR2 YYNGEE. Trimming took off 3 bases at V and 6 bases at J, with 15 bases between the two ends.

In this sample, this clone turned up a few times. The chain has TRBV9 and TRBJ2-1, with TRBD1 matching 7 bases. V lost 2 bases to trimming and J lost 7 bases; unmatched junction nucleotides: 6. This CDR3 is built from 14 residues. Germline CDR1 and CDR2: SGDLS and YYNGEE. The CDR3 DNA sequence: TGTGCCAGCAGCGTTGGGACAGTTGAAAATGAGCAGTTCTTC. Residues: CASSVGTVENEQFF.

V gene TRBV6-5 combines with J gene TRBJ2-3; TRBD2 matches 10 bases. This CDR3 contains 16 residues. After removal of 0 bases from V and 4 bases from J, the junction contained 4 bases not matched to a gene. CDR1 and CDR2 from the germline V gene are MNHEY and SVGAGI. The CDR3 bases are TGTGCCAGCAGTTACTCAGGCGGGACTAGCGCAGATACGCAGTATTTT. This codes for CASSYSGGTSADTQYF.

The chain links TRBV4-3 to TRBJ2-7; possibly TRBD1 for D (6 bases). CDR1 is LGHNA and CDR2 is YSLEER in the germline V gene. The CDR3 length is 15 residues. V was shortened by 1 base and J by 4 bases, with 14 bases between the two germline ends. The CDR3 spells CASSQGPGAQYEQYF. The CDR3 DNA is TGCGCCAGCAGCCAAGGCCCAGGGGCGCAATACGAGCAGTACTTC.

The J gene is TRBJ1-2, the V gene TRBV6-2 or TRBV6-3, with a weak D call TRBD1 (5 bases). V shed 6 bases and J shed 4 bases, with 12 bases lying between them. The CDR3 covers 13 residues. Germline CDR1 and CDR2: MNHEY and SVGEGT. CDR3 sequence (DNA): TGTGCCAGCAGCCAGGGACTGCTCTATGGCTACACCTTC. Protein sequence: CASSQGLLYGYTF.

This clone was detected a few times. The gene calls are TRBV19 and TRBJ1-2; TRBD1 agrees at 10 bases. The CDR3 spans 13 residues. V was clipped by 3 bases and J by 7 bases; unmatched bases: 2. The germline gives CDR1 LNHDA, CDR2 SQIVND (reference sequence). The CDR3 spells CASSIRDRGGYTF. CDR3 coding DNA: TGTGCCAGTAGTATCCGGGACAGGGGTGGCTACACCTTC.

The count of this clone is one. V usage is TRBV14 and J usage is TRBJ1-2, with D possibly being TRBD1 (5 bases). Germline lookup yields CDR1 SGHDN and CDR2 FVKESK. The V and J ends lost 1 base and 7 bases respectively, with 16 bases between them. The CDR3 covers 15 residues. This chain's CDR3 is CASSQVGGGASGYTF. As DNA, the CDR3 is TGTGCCAGCAGCCAAGTCGGGGGAGGCGCGAGTGGCTACACCTTC.

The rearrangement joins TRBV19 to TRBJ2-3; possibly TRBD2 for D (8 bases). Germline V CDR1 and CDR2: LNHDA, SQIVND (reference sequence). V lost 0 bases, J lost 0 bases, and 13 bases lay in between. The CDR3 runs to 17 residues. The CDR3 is CASSIDGGGQSTDTQYF. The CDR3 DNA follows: TGTGCCAGTAGTATAGACGGGGGGGGACAGAGCACAGATACGCAGTATTTT.

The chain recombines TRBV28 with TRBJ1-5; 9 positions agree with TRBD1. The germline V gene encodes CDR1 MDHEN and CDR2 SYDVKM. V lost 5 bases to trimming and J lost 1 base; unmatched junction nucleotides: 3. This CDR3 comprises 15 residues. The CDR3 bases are TGTGCCAGCAGTCCACAGGGGGCCAGCAATCAGCCCCAGCATTTT. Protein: CASSPQGASNQPQHF.

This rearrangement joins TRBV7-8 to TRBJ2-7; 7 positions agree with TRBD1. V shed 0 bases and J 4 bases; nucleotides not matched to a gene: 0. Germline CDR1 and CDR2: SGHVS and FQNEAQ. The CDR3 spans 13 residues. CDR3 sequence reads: CASSLATGYEQYF. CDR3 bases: TGTGCCAGCAGCTTAGCGACAGGGTACGAGCAGTACTTC.

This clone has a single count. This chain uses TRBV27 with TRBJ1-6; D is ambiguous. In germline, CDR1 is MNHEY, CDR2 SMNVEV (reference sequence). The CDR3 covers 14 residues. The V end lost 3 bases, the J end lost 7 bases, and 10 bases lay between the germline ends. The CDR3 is CASSFLGVNSPLHF. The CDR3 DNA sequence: TGTGCCAGCAGTTTTTTAGGAGTCAATTCACCCCTCCACTTT.

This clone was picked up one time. The CDR3 reads CASSPGSNTEAFF. The CDR3 nucleotides are TGTGCCAGCAGTCCGGGGTCGAACACTGAAGCTTTCTTT. The chain is built from TRBV11-2 and TRBJ1-1; D unresolved. The CDR3 has 13 amino acids. Per germline, CDR1 SGHAT and CDR2 FQNNGV. Trimming took 6 bases from V and 1 from J, leaving 9 bases between them. Based on the CDR3 plus reference TRBV11-2 and TRBJ1-1, the full variable domain is EAGVAQSPRYKIIEKRQSVAFWCNPISGHATLYWYQQILGQGPKLLIQFQNNGVVDDSQLPKDRFSAERLKGVDSTLKIQPAKLEDSAVYLCASSPGSNTEAFFGQGTRLTVV.

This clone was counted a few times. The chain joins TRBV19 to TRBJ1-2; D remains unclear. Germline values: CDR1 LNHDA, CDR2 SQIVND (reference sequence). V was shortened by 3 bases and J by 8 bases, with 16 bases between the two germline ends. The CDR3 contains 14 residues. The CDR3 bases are TGTGCCAGTAGTATGGCGGGGTTCGAGGGAGGCTACACCTTC. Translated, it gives CASSMAGFEGGYTF.

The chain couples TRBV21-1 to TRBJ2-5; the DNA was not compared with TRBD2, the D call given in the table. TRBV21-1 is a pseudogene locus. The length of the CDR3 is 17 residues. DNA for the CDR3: TGTGCCAGCAGCCCTTGGACTAGCGGGGGCCCTGGGGAGACCCAGTACTTC. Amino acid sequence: CASSPWTSGGPGETQYF.

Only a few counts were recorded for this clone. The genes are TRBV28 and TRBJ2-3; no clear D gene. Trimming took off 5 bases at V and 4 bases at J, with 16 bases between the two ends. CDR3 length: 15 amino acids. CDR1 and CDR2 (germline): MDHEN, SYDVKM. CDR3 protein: CASSMITGSADTQYF. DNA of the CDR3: TGTGCCAGCAGTATGATTACCGGGTCGGCAGATACGCAGTATTTT.

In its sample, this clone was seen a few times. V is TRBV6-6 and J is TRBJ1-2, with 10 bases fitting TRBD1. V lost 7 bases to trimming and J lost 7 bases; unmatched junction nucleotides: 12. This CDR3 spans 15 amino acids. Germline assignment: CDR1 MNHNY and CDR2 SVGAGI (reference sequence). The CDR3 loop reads CASTPPGQGSGGYTF. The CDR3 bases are TGTGCCAGCACCCCTCCGGGACAGGGGAGTGGTGGCTACACCTTC.

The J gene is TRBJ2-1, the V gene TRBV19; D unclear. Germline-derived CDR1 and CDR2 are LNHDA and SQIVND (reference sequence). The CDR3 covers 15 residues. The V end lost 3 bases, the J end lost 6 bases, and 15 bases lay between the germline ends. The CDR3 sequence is CASSMDRVPGNEQFF. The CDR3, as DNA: TGTGCCAGTAGTATGGATCGAGTGCCGGGCAATGAGCAGTTCTTC.

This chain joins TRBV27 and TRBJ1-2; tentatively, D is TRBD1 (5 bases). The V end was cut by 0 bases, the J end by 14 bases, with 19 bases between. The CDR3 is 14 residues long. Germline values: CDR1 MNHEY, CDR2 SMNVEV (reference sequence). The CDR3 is CASSLSGGAGGVTF. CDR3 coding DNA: TGTGCCAGCAGTTTATCCGGAGGCGCGGGGGGGGTTACCTTC.

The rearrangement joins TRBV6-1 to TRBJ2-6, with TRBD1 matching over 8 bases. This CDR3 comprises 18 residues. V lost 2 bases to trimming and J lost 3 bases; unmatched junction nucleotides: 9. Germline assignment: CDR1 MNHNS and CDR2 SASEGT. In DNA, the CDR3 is TGTGCCAGCAGTGAAAAGGGGCAGGGGGCGAGTGGGGCCAACGTCCTGACTTTC. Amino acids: CASSEKGQGASGANVLTF.

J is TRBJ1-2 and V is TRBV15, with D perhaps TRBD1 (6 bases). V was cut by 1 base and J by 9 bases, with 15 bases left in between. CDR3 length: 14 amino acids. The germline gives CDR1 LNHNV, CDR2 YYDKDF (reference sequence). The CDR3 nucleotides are TGTGCCACCAGCAGAGCTTACAGGGAAGAGAGCTACACCTTC. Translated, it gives CATSRAYREESYTF. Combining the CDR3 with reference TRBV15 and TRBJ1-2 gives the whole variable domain DAMVIQNPRYQVTQFGKPVTLSCSQTLNHNVMYWYQQKSSQAPKLLFHYYDKDFNNEADTPDNFQSRRPNTSFCFLDIRSPGLGDTAMYLCATSRAYREESYTFGSGTRLTVV.

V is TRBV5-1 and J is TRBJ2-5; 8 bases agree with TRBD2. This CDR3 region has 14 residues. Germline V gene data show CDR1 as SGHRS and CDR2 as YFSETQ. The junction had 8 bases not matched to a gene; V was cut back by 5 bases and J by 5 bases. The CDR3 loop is CASSGGTSRETQYF. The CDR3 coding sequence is TGCGCCAGCAGTGGGGGGACTAGTAGGGAGACCCAGTACTTC. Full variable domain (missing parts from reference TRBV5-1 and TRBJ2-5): KAGVTQTPRYLIKTRGQQVTLSCSPISGHRSVSWYQQTPGQGLQFLFEYFSETQRNKGNFPGRFSGRQFSNSRSEMNVSTLELGDSALYLCASSGGTSRETQYFGPGTRLLVL.

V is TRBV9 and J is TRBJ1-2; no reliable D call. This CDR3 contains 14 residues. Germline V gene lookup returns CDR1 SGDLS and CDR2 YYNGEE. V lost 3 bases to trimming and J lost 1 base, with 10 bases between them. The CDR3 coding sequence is TGTGCCAGCAGCGGAGCGGGAATTAACTATGGCTACACCTTC. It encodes CASSGAGINYGYTF.

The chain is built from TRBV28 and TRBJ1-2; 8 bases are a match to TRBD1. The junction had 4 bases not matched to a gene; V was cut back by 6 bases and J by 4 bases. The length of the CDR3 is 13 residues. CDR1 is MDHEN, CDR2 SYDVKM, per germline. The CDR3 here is CASSLQGGYGYTF. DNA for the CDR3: TGTGCCAGCAGCCTACAGGGGGGCTATGGCTACACCTTC.

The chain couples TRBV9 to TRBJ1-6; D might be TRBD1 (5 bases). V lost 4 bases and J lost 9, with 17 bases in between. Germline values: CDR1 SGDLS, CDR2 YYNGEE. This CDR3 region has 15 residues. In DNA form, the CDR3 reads TGTGCCAGCAGCCCCCTGCTAGGGGTTGGTTCACCCCTCCACTTT. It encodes CASSPLLGVGSPLHF.

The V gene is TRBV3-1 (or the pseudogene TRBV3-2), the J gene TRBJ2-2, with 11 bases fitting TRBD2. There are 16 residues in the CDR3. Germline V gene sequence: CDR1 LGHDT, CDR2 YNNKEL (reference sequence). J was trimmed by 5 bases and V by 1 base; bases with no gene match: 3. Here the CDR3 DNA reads TGTGCCAGCAGCCAAGGCACTAGCGGGGGTACCGGGGAGCTGTTTTTT. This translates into CASSQGTSGGTGELFF.

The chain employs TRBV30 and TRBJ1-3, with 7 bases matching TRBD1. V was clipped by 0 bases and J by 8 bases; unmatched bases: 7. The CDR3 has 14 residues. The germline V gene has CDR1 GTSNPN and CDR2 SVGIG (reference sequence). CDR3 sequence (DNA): TGTGCCTGGAGTGTCCGGATCCAGGGGGACACCATATATTTT. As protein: CAWSVRIQGDTIYF.

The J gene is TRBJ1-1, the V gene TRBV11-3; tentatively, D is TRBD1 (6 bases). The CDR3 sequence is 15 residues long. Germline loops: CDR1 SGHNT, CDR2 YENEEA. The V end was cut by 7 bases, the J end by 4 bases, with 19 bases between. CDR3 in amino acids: CASNPSQGTPTEAFF. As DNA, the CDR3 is TGTGCCAGCAACCCATCACAGGGTACTCCCACTGAAGCTTTCTTT.

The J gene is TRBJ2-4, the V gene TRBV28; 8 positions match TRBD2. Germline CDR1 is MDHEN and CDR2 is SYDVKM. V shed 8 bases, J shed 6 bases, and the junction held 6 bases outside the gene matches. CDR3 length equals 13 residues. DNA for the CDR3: TGTGCCAGCCTTCTACGGGGGGGAAACATTCAGTACTTC. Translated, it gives CASLLRGGNIQYF.

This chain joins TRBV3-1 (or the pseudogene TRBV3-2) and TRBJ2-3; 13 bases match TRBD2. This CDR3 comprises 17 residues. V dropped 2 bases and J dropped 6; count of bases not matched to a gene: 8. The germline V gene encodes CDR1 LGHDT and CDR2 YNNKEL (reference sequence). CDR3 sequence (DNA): TGTGCCAGCAGCCAAACGGCGACTAGCGGGGGGCGGGATACGCAGTATTTT. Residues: CASSQTATSGGRDTQYF.